These 21 T cell receptor beta chains came from one sample sequenced in a study of cytomegalovirus exposure and HLA in healthy donors. The PCR ran on 60 Vbeta and 13 Jbeta primers. Here immunoSEQ multiplex PCR was the method, and the copy in TCRdb shows in-frame clones only, minus some. The table has some 130,000 clones, 74% seen once. Sequencing was carried out using PBMCs. These receptors came from a woman between 50 and 59 years old in good health and CMV-seropositive.

With regard to this clone: The conserved phenylalanine or tryptophan is not found at the CDR3 terminus, so this likely reflects a read error. No DNA is shown, since the ends of the CDR3 on it are uncertain; the CDR3 is the one TCRdb lists. CDR3 protein: CASSEARLPHHI. J is TRBJ2-7 and V is TRBV6-1; the table's D call, TRBD2, has no DNA check behind it. CDR1 and CDR2 from the germline V gene are MNHNS and SASEGT. The CDR3 length is 12 residues, termini included.

The CDR3 loop reads CASSQGGQPYPETQYF. The CDR3 DNA reads as TGTGCCAGCAGCCAGGGGGGACAGCCCTACCCGGAGACCCAGTACTTC. J is TRBJ2-5 and V is TRBV14; weak D call: TRBD1 (7 bases). The CDR3 is made up of 16 amino acids. V was clipped by 3 bases and J by 5 bases, with 19 bases between them. Germline V lookup: CDR1 SGHDN, CDR2 FVKESK.

The V call is TRBV4-2, the J call TRBJ1-3, with D perhaps TRBD1 (5 bases). The CDR3 sequence is 15 residues long. The germline CDR1 and CDR2 sequences are LGHNA and YNFKEQ. V gave up 0 bases and J gave up 3 bases, with 9 bases separating them. The CDR3 region is CASSQDRTNGNTIYF. CDR3 coding DNA: TGTGCCAGCAGCCAAGATCGGACAAATGGAAACACCATATATTTT.

The genes are TRBV2 and TRBJ2-1, with 12 bases matching TRBD2. Trimming cost V 6 bases and J 13 bases; bases outside gene matches: 10. Per the germline V gene, CDR1 is SNHLY and CDR2 is FYNNEI. The CDR3 is made up of 14 amino acids. CDR3 sequence reads: CASRAKTSGGVQFF. CDR3 DNA: TGTGCCAGCAGGGCTAAGACTAGCGGGGGTGTTCAGTTCTTC.

This clone came up a few times. The chain has TRBV28 and TRBJ1-6, with TRBD1 matching over 9 bases. The V gene end was trimmed by 5 bases and the J gene end by 8 bases; junction bases not matched to a gene: 10. CDR3 length equals 16 residues. Germline-derived CDR1 and CDR2 are MDHEN and SYDVKM. CDR3 loop: CASSGGTGFRDSPLHF. The DNA for the CDR3 is TGTGCCAGCAGTGGTGGGACAGGGTTTCGGGATTCACCCCTCCACTTT.

The chain is built from TRBV30 and TRBJ2-5; D may be TRBD2 (6 bases). V was cut by 3 bases and J by 7 bases, with 15 bases left in between. CDR1 and CDR2 (germline): GTSNPN, SVGIG (reference sequence). There are 13 residues in the CDR3. CDR3 in DNA: TGTGCCTGGAGCACGGGACTCGAGGCGACCCAGTACTTC. Encoded protein: CAWSTGLEATQYF.

The V gene is TRBV14, the J gene TRBJ2-1; possible D gene TRBD1, 5 bases. CDR3 length: 13 residues. The germline CDR1 and CDR2 sequences are SGHDN and FVKESK. V was cut by 5 bases and J by 0 bases, with 5 bases left in between. The CDR3, as DNA: TGTGCCAGCAGCAGGGGCTCCTACAATGAGCAGTTCTTC. Translation gives CASSRGSYNEQFF.

The chain recombines TRBV5-4 with TRBJ2-7; 7 bases align to TRBD2. V gave up 1 base and J gave up 5 bases; unmatched junction bases: 9. The CDR3 totals 15 residues. The V gene's germline CDR1 is SGHNT and CDR2 YYREEE (reference sequence). CDR3: CASSLSWGGTDEQYF. The CDR3 nucleotides are TGTGCCAGCAGCTTGAGCTGGGGGGGAACCGACGAGCAGTACTTC.

The chain links TRBV18 to TRBJ1-6, with no clear D. V lost 6 bases and J lost 0, with 9 bases in between. The germline V gene has CDR1 KGHSH and CDR2 LQKENI. This CDR3 spans 15 amino acids. The CDR3 DNA follows: TGTGCCAGCTCCCGGGAGAGCTCCTATAATTCACCCCTCCACTTT. Encoded protein: CASSRESSYNSPLHF.

The chain combines TRBV2 with TRBJ1-5, with D possibly TRBD1 on 5 matching bases. V was pared by 4 bases and J by 4 bases, with 11 bases between. The CDR3 length is 14 residues. CDR1 is SNHLY, CDR2 FYNNEI, per germline. CDR3 residues: CASSVLGANQPQHF. The CDR3 region has the DNA TGTGCCAGCAGTGTATTAGGGGCAAATCAGCCCCAGCATTTT. The whole variable domain, remainder taken from reference TRBV2 and TRBJ1-5, is EPEVTQTPSHQVTQMGQEVILRCVPISNHLYFYWYRQILGQKVEFLVSFYNNEISEKSEIFDDQFSVERPDGSNFTLKIRSTKLEDSAMYFCASSVLGANQPQHFGDGTRLSIL.

This clone was observed a few times. The chain employs TRBV5-1 and TRBJ1-3, with 7 positions matching TRBD1. Per the germline V gene, CDR1 is SGHRS and CDR2 is YFSETQ. Germline trimming cut 4 bases from V and 2 bases from J; bases unmatched to any gene: 9. The CDR3 extends over 16 amino acids. The CDR3 reads CASSLPGTAPGNTIYF. Written as DNA, the CDR3 is TGCGCCAGCAGCCTCCCTGGGACAGCACCTGGAAACACCATATATTTT.

Comment on this clone: One end of the junction fails to match germline, which may point to a read error. This chain links TRBV7-9 with TRBJ1-2, with D possibly being TRBD1 (6 bases). Germline assignment: CDR1 SEHNR and CDR2 FQNEAQ (reference sequence). The CDR3 is 18 residues long. The CDR3 spells CSSSLGLRTDVTNYGYTF. The CDR3 nucleotides are TGTTCCAGCAGCTTAGGGCTGAGGACAGACGTTACTAACTATGGCTACACCTTC.

A few counts support this clone. This rearrangement joins TRBV6-4 to TRBJ1-2, with D possibly matching TRBD1 (6 bases). V was pared by 0 bases and J by 7 bases, with 9 bases between. Per germline, CDR1 MRHNA and CDR2 SNTAGT. This CDR3 has 13 residues. CDR3 in amino acids: CASSDSIRGGYTF. The CDR3 DNA sequence: TGTGCCAGCAGTGACTCTATCAGGGGTGGCTACACCTTC.

On this clone: This specimen includes other DNA sequences encoding the same CDR3. The V gene is TRBV7-6, the J gene TRBJ1-1; D uncertain. V dropped 1 base and J dropped 1 base, with 4 bases sitting between them. The CDR3 is made up of 13 amino acids. Looked up from germline, CDR1 is SGHVS and CDR2 is FNYEAQ. The CDR3 loop is CASSLDRNTEAFF. DNA for the CDR3: TGTGCCAGCAGCTTAGATAGGAACACTGAAGCTTTCTTT.

The CDR3 coding sequence is TGTGCCAGCAGTTCCCGGGACAGGGGGTGGGGGAATGAGCAGTTCTTC. Residues: CASSSRDRGWGNEQFF. J is TRBJ2-1 and V is TRBV27, with 11 bases matching TRBD1. Germline trimming cut 4 bases from V and 7 bases from J; bases unmatched to any gene: 9. The germline V gene encodes CDR1 MNHEY and CDR2 SMNVEV (reference sequence). This CDR3 is 16 amino acids long.

V is TRBV11-3 and J is TRBJ1-1; 7 bases are a match to TRBD1. Per the germline V gene, CDR1 is SGHNT and CDR2 is YENEEA. This CDR3 comprises 15 residues. V gave up 4 bases and J gave up 3 bases; unmatched junction bases: 8. The CDR3 reads CASSSRTGEYTEAFF. DNA for the CDR3: TGTGCCAGCAGCTCTAGGACAGGAGAGTACACTGAAGCTTTCTTT. The full variable domain, its missing parts supplied by reference TRBV11-3 and TRBJ1-1, is EAGVVQSPRYKIIEKKQPVAFWCNPISGHNTLYWYLQNLGQGPELLIRYENEEAVDDSQLPKDRFSAERLKGVDSTLKIQPAELGDSAVYLCASSSRTGEYTEAFFGQGTRLTVV.

The V and J genes are TRBV5-4 and TRBJ1-6; 11 bases are shared with TRBD1. From germline, CDR1 is SGHNT and CDR2 YYREEE (reference sequence). CDR3 length: 15 residues. V trimming: 0 bases; J trimming: 10 bases; junction bases outside the gene matches: 3. CDR3 protein: CASSLGGTGGSPLHF. DNA for the CDR3: TGTGCCAGCAGCTTGGGGGGGACAGGGGGATCACCCCTCCACTTT.

The chain has TRBV6-5 and TRBJ1-1; D is unresolved. Trimming took off 4 bases at V and 6 bases at J, with 9 bases between the two ends. The CDR3 covers 12 residues. Germline values: CDR1 MNHEY, CDR2 SVGAGI. In DNA form, the CDR3 reads TGTGCCAGCAGTTGGCATACCGCTGAAGCTTTCTTT. Translated: CASSWHTAEAFF.

CDR3 protein: CASSLNGMAGEKLFF. The CDR3 DNA reads as TGTGCCAGCAGCTTAAATGGAATGGCGGGTGAAAAACTGTTTTTT. V and J are TRBV7-2 and TRBJ1-4; D is unclear. CDR1 and CDR2 from the germline V gene are SGHTA and FQGNSA. V was pared by 2 bases and J by 7 bases, with 14 bases between. This CDR3 region has 15 residues. Filled out from reference TRBV7-2 and TRBJ1-4, the complete variable domain reads GAGVSQSPSNKVTEKGKDVELRCDPISGHTALYWYRQSLGQGLEFLIYFQGNSAPDKSGLPSDRFSAERTGGSVSTLTIQRTQQEDSAVYLCASSLNGMAGEKLFFGSGTQLSVL.

The CDR3 nucleotides are TGCGCCAGCAGCTTGCGGCCGGTAGGACAGGGTGAGAGCTACACCTTC. Protein: CASSLRPVGQGESYTF. J is TRBJ1-2 and V is TRBV5-1, with TRBD1 identical over 8 bases. The ends lost 1 base at V and 9 bases at J; junction bases unmatched: 14. CDR3 size: 16 residues. Germline V gives CDR1 SGHRS, CDR2 YFSETQ.

This chain joins TRBV15 and TRBJ2-7, with 10 bases identical to TRBD1. CDR3 length equals 13 residues. The V and J ends lost 9 bases and 6 bases, in that order; junction bases with no gene match: 8. Germline V lookup: CDR1 LNHNV, CDR2 YYDKDF (reference sequence). For the CDR3, the DNA is TGTGCCACGGCCGGGACAGGGGAAGTCGAGCAGTACTTC. This sequence encodes CATAGTGEVEQYF.